The next 10 T cell receptor beta chains were all read from a single sample in a study of spatial heterogeneity in lung cancer. For these receptors, no antigen is known. TCRdb re-derived calls from the 5' RACE reads in MiXCR, one entry per CDR3 protein. The sample lists 15,000 or so distinct CDR3 sequences; approximately 4.8% were seen once. Study observations and caveats: The study found that expanded intratumoral alpha and beta TCR counts tracked tumor mutation counts.

Time point of the sample: sample taken at primary tumor resection. Sequenced material: lung tumor tissue, taken at surgery. Source of these receptors: a female donor with early-stage non-small cell lung cancer.

This clonotype was seen ten or more times. The CDR3 DNA follows: TGTGCCAGCAGCCTCCTTTCGAACACCGGGGAGCTGTTTTTT. As protein: CASSLLSNTGELFF. The chain combines TRBV9 with TRBJ2-2; D is unclear. Germline V lookup: CDR1 SGDLS, CDR2 YYNGEE. V was trimmed by 4 bases and J by 0 bases, leaving 7 bases between them. There are 14 residues in the CDR3.

This clonotype was counted ten times or more. The chain has TRBV6-5 and TRBJ1-5; D not certain. The CDR3 sequence is 12 residues long. Trimming took off 8 bases at V and 8 bases at J, with 13 bases between the two ends. Germline assignment: CDR1 MNHEY and CDR2 SVGAGI. CDR3 coding DNA: TGTGCCAGCGATCGTGGTCCGGAGCCCCAGCATTTT. This encodes CASDRGPEPQHF.

This clonotype has ten or more counts. V gene TRBV5-1 combines with J gene TRBJ1-2; 8 bases map to TRBD1. V gave up 0 bases and J gave up 4 bases; unmatched junction bases: 8. The CDR3 covers 16 residues. Germline lookup yields CDR1 SGHRS and CDR2 YFSETQ. CDR3 coding DNA: TGCGCCAGCAGCTTGGCCCCGGGACAGGTTAGCTATGGCTACACCTTC. Amino acids: CASSLAPGQVSYGYTF. The variable domain in full, with the rest retrieved from reference TRBV5-1 and TRBJ1-2, is KAGVTQTPRYLIKTRGQQVTLSCSPISGHRSVSWYQQTPGQGLQFLFEYFSETQRNKGNFPGRFSGRQFSNSRSEMNVSTLELGDSALYLCASSLAPGQVSYGYTFGSGTRLTVV.

This clonotype was found many times. This chain connects TRBV11-2 to TRBJ1-4, with 10 bases aligning to TRBD1. The germline V gene encodes CDR1 SGHAT and CDR2 FQNNGV. Germline trimming cut 2 bases from V and 7 bases from J; bases unmatched to any gene: 4. The CDR3 sequence is 15 residues long. The CDR3 DNA reads TGTGCCAGCAGCTTATTTGGGACAGGGGCTGAAAAACTGTTTTTT. This sequence encodes CASSLFGTGAEKLFF.

The gene calls are TRBV20-1 and TRBJ2-1, with D hard to call. Trimming pared 1 base from V and 5 bases from J, leaving 12 bases between. The CDR3 sequence is 14 residues long. CDR1 and CDR2 from the germline V gene are DFQATT and SNEGSKA (reference sequence). The CDR3 here is CSARVSRSNNEQFF. The CDR3 region has the DNA TGCAGTGCTAGAGTGAGCAGATCGAACAATGAGCAGTTCTTC.

This clonotype has at least ten counts. CDR3 coding DNA: TGTGCCAGCAGCTTAGAGGCCGGATCTAACTATGGCTACACCTTC. It codes for CASSLEAGSNYGYTF. The chain joins TRBV7-9 to TRBJ1-2, with D unresolved. Trimming left V 1 base short and J 0 bases short, with 9 bases between. Germline CDR1 reads SEHNR; CDR2 reads FQNEAQ (reference sequence). This CDR3 has 15 amino acids.

This clonotype was seen at least ten times. This chain uses TRBV7-3 with TRBJ2-3; 9 bases agree with TRBD1. Germline CDR1 reads SGHTA; CDR2 reads FQGTGA. The CDR3 has 14 residues. The trim removed 5 bases at V and 6 bases at J, leaving 6 bases unmatched. Here the CDR3 DNA reads TGTGCCAGCAGCCTCGGACAGGGGCAGGATACGCAGTATTTT. The encoded protein is CASSLGQGQDTQYF.

A few counts support this clonotype. The chain uses TRBV5-4 and TRBJ2-5; the D is unclear. V lost 4 bases to trimming and J lost 3 bases, with 7 bases between them. Germline V gene sequence: CDR1 SGHNT, CDR2 YYREEE (reference sequence). The CDR3 has 12 residues. The CDR3 is CASSGRKETQYF. DNA for the CDR3: TGTGCCAGCAGCGGCAGGAAAGAGACCCAGTACTTC.

In its sample, this clonotype was seen many times. The V call is TRBV5-1, the J call TRBJ1-6, with TRBD1 identical over 7 bases. The germline V gene encodes CDR1 SGHRS and CDR2 YFSETQ. Trimming cost V 3 bases and J 10 bases; bases outside gene matches: 7. There are 14 residues in the CDR3. CDR3 DNA sequence: TGCGCCAGCAGCTACGAACAGGGGAACTCACCCCTCCACTTT. Its translation is CASSYEQGNSPLHF.

This clonotype was detected ten times or more. This sequence joins TRBV5-5 and TRBJ2-1; D gene uncertain. The germline gives CDR1 SGHKS, CDR2 YYEKEE (reference sequence). This CDR3 is built from 14 residues. With 5 bases removed from V and 3 bases from J, the gap between germline ends came to 12 bases. Here the CDR3 DNA reads TGTGCCAGCAGTCCTAAATATAACTACAATGAGCAGTTCTTC. Amino acids: CASSPKYNYNEQFF.